The clone carrying this T cell receptor (beta chain) was observed many times. One entry per CDR3 protein, called by TCRdb with MiXCR from the reads. The sample comprises 400,000 to 550,000 distinct CDR3 sequences, 11% of which are singletons, and roughly 10% rests with the top ten. The CDR3 has 14 residues. V lost 5 bases and J lost 4; bases outside the gene matches: 4. The sample originates from a study of T cell repertoires in cytomegalovirus infection. The genes are TRBV12-3 or TRBV12-4 and TRBJ1-5; TRBD1 matches at 8 bases. The sequence was obtained from a human donor in good health (CMV status not recorded). Some clones in this sample may be carry-over from other donors' samples. The sequenced sample was PBMCs. CDR3: CASSPRTGNQPQHF. In DNA form, the CDR3 reads TGTGCCAGCAGTCCACGGACAGGGAATCAGCCCCAGCATTTT.